These 17 T cell receptor beta chains came from one sample sequenced in a study of blood T cell repertoires in COVID-19 (dated by TCRdb to about 2020). The library was prepared using the immunoSEQ multiplex PCR assay. TCRdb re-hosts the immuneACCESS table, in-frame sequences only. Its copies lack some clones; in the studies checked, an unresolved V gene accounts for under half of them, and the cause for the rest is not known. The sample table lists 90,000 or so clones, around nine tenths of them with a count of one. The ten largest make up 8.5% to 14% of the sample. The sample consisted of peripheral blood. These receptors all stem from a man older than 75 with acute or convalescent COVID-19.

The CDR3 is CASGRAPGANVLTF. The CDR3 nucleotides read TGTGCCAGCGGGAGGGCCCCTGGGGCCAACGTCCTGACTTTC. The rearrangement joins TRBV6-4 to TRBJ2-6; 7 bases match TRBD2. The trim removed 8 bases at V and 2 bases at J, leaving 3 bases unmatched. In germline, CDR1 is MRHNA, CDR2 SNTAGT. This CDR3 contains 14 residues.

On this clone itself: Other DNA variants within this sample encode the same CDR3. The gene calls are TRBV7-2 and TRBJ1-1; 7 nucleotides align to TRBD1. The V and J ends lost 5 bases and 3 bases, in that order; junction bases with no gene match: 6. This CDR3 is built from 14 residues. Germline assignment: CDR1 SGHTA and CDR2 FQGNSA. CDR3 sequence: CASSLLGGDTEAFF. CDR3 DNA: TGTGCCAGCAGCCTACTAGGGGGCGACACTGAAGCTTTCTTT. Looking up the rest from reference TRBV7-2 and TRBJ1-1 gives the full variable domain: GAGVSQSPSNKVTEKGKDVELRCDPISGHTALYWYRQSLGQGLEFLIYFQGNSAPDKSGLPSDRFSAERTGGSVSTLTIQRTQQEDSAVYLCASSLLGGDTEAFFGQGTRLTVV.

The chain links TRBV19 to TRBJ2-7; D is possibly TRBD1 (6 bases). Germline V gene data show CDR1 as LNHDA and CDR2 as SQIVND (reference sequence). Trimming stripped 3 bases from V and 2 bases from J, with 11 bases between. CDR3 size: 14 residues. In DNA form, the CDR3 reads TGTGCCAGTAGTATCAGGGGTAATCCCTACGAGCAGTACTTC. It codes for CASSIRGNPYEQYF. Variable domain in full (rest from reference TRBV19 and TRBJ2-7): DGGITQSPKYLFRKEGQNVTLSCEQNLNHDAMYWYRQDPGQGLRLIYYSQIVNDFQKGDIAEGYSVSREKKESFPLTVTSAQKNPTAFYLCASSIRGNPYEQYFGPGTRLTVT.

The chain is built from TRBV19 and TRBJ2-7; 12 nucleotides align to TRBD2. The V segment lost 5 bases and the J segment 2 bases; nucleotides outside the gene matches: 4. The CDR3 spans 15 residues. In germline, CDR1 is LNHDA, CDR2 SQIVND (reference sequence). The CDR3 loop reads CASSPWTSGTYEQYF. CDR3 sequence (DNA): TGTGCCAGTAGTCCGTGGACTAGCGGGACCTACGAGCAGTACTTC.

The V call is TRBV7-9, the J call TRBJ1-2, with TRBD1 matching over 7 bases. The V gene end was trimmed by 5 bases and the J gene end by 6 bases; junction bases not matched to a gene: 3. This CDR3 has 12 residues. Germline CDR1 is SEHNR and CDR2 is FQNEAQ (reference sequence). CDR3 in amino acids: CASSMTGNGYTF. CDR3 DNA sequence: TGTGCCAGCAGCATGACAGGGAATGGCTACACCTTC.

The chain links TRBV6-6 to TRBJ1-1; D might be TRBD1 (6 bases). Trimming cost V 2 bases and J 5 bases, with 9 bases left between them. This CDR3 contains 13 residues. The V gene's germline CDR1 is MNHNY and CDR2 SVGAGI (reference sequence). The CDR3 DNA reads as TGTGCCAGCAGTTACCTCGGGACAACTGAAGCTTTCTTT. It yields the protein CASSYLGTTEAFF.

V and J are TRBV18 and TRBJ1-1; a possible D gene is TRBD1 (6 bases). The germline V gene encodes CDR1 KGHSH and CDR2 LQKENI. The CDR3 has 14 amino acids. Trimming removed 0 bases from V and 10 bases from J, with 15 bases in between. CDR3 sequence (DNA): TGTGCCAGCTCACCACCTGCCCTCGGGGGGCGAGCTTTCTTT. It specifies CASSPPALGGRAFF.

This clone was recorded once. The genes are TRBV19 and TRBJ2-1; 12 bases line up with TRBD2. V lost 3 bases, J lost 9 bases, and 3 bases stayed unmatched. Germline CDR1 and CDR2: LNHDA and SQIVND (reference sequence). There are 14 residues in the CDR3. The CDR3 nucleotides read TGTGCCAGTAGTATCACTAGCGGGAGGCCTGAGCAGTTCTTC. The encoded protein is CASSITSGRPEQFF.

This chain uses TRBV28 with TRBJ1-1; 7 nucleotides align to TRBD1. The CDR3 consists of 14 residues. J was trimmed by 1 base and V by 6 bases; bases with no gene match: 5. Germline V gene data show CDR1 as MDHEN and CDR2 as SYDVKM. Written as DNA, the CDR3 is TGTGCCAGCAGACCACAGGGGCGGAACACTGAAGCTTTCTTT. This gives the protein CASRPQGRNTEAFF.

The rearrangement links TRBV11-2 to TRBJ1-4, with D perhaps TRBD1 (5 bases). The germline V gene encodes CDR1 SGHAT and CDR2 FQNNGV. The V gene lost 2 bases and the J gene lost 0 bases, with 13 bases spanning the gap. The CDR3 length is 17 residues. CDR3 sequence: CASSLRRGGATNEKLFF. For the CDR3, the DNA is TGTGCCAGCAGCTTACGTAGGGGTGGGGCAACTAATGAAAAACTGTTTTTT. Based on the CDR3 plus reference TRBV11-2 and TRBJ1-4, the full variable domain is EAGVAQSPRYKIIEKRQSVAFWCNPISGHATLYWYQQILGQGPKLLIQFQNNGVVDDSQLPKDRFSAERLKGVDSTLKIQPAKLEDSAVYLCASSLRRGGATNEKLFFGSGTQLSVL.

The chain has TRBV28 and TRBJ1-5; D ambiguous. CDR1 is MDHEN and CDR2 is SYDVKM in the germline V gene. The CDR3 has 14 residues. V lost 6 bases to trimming and J lost 3 bases, with 12 bases between them. In DNA form, the CDR3 reads TGTGCCAGCAGGTTGTTGGAGAACAATCAGCCCCAGCATTTT. Translating gives CASRLLENNQPQHF.

This chain connects TRBV6-5 to TRBJ1-2, with D perhaps matching TRBD1 (6 bases). The CDR3 loop spans 14 amino acids. Germline V gene lookup returns CDR1 MNHEY and CDR2 SVGAGI. The germline V and J ends were trimmed by 2 bases and 8 bases, with 15 bases remaining between them. DNA of the CDR3: TGTGCCAGCAGTTACGAACAGGGACGCCAGGGCTACACCTTC. This translates into CASSYEQGRQGYTF.

The chain carries TRBV6-5 and TRBJ2-1; maybe TRBD2 (6 bases). Trimming left V 7 bases short and J 5 bases short, with 18 bases between. CDR3 length equals 15 residues. Germline-derived CDR1 and CDR2 are MNHEY and SVGAGI. CDR3 residues: CASTPETSRHNEQFF. Here the CDR3 DNA reads TGTGCCAGCACCCCTGAGACTAGTCGTCACAATGAGCAGTTCTTC.

This chain uses TRBV5-1 with TRBJ1-6; no firm D call. Germline V gene sequence: CDR1 SGHRS, CDR2 YFSETQ. The CDR3 totals 14 residues. Trimming stripped 4 bases from V and 0 bases from J, with 5 bases between. The CDR3 spells CASSPSSYNSPLHF. CDR3 coding DNA: TGCGCCAGCAGCCCGAGCTCCTATAATTCACCCCTCCACTTT.

The V call is TRBV28, the J call TRBJ1-5; D gene ambiguous. CDR1 is MDHEN, CDR2 SYDVKM, per germline. V was clipped by 5 bases and J by 2 bases, with 7 bases between them. This CDR3 contains 13 residues. DNA of the CDR3: TGTGCCAGCAGTAGGAGGGGCAATCAGCCCCAGCATTTT. Translating it yields CASSRRGNQPQHF. Drawing the rest from reference TRBV28 and TRBJ1-5, the complete variable domain is DVKVTQSSRYLVKRTGEKVFLECVQDMDHENMFWYRQDPGLGLRLIYFSYDVKMKEKGDIPEGYSVSREKKERFSLILESASTNQTSMYLCASSRRGNQPQHFGDGTRLSIL.

The rearrangement links TRBV9 to TRBJ1-2; D gene uncertain. The V end was cut by 0 bases, the J end by 4 bases, with 13 bases between. The germline V gene has CDR1 SGDLS and CDR2 YYNGEE. The CDR3 has 15 residues. The DNA of the CDR3 is TGTGCCAGCAGCGTAGGTGAGGAGTTGGGCTATGGCTACACCTTC. Translated: CASSVGEELGYGYTF. Full variable domain (rest looked up from reference TRBV9 and TRBJ1-2): DSGVTQTPKHLITATGQRVTLRCSPRSGDLSVYWYQQSLDQGLQFLIQYYNGEERAKGNILERFSAQQFPDLHSELNLSSLELGDSALYFCASSVGEELGYGYTFGSGTRLTVV.

This chain uses TRBV10-3 with TRBJ2-3, with a tentative D call TRBD2 (5 bases). Germline V lookup: CDR1 ENHRY, CDR2 SYGVKD. The germline V and J ends were trimmed by 0 bases and 1 base, with 8 bases remaining between them. The CDR3 consists of 15 residues. CDR3 in amino acids: CAISESGVGTDTQYF. In DNA form, the CDR3 reads TGTGCCATCAGTGAGTCCGGGGTAGGCACAGATACGCAGTATTTT.